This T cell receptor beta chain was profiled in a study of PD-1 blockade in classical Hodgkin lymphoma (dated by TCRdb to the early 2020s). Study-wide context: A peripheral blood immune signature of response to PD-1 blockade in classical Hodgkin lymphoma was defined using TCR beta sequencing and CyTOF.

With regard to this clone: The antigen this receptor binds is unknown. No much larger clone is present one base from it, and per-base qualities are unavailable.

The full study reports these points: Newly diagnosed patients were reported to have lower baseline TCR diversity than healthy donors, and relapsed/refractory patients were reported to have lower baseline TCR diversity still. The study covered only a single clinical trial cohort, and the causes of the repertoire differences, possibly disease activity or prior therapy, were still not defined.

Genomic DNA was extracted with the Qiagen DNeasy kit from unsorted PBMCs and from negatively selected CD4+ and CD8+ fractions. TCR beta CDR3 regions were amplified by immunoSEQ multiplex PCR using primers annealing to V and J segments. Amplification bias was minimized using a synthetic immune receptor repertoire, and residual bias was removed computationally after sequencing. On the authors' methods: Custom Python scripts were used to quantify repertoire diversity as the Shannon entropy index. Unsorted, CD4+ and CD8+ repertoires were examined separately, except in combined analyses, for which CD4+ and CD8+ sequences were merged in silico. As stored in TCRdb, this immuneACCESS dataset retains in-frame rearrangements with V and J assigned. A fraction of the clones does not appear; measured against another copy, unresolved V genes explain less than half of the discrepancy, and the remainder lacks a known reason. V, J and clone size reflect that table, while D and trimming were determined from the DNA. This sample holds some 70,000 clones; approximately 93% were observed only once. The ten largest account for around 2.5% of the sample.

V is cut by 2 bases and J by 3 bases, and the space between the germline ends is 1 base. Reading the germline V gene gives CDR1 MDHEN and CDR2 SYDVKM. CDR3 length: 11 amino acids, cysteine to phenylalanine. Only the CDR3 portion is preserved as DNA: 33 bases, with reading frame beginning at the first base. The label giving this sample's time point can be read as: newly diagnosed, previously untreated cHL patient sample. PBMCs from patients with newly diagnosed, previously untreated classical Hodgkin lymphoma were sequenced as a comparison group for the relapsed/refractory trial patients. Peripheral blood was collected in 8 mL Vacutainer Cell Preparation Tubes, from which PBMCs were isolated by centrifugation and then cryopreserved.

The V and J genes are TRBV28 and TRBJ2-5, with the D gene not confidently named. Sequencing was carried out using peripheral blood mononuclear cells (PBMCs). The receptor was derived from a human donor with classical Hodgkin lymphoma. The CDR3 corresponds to CASSLKETQYF. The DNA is TGTGCCAGCAGTTTAAAAGAGACCCAGTACTTC.